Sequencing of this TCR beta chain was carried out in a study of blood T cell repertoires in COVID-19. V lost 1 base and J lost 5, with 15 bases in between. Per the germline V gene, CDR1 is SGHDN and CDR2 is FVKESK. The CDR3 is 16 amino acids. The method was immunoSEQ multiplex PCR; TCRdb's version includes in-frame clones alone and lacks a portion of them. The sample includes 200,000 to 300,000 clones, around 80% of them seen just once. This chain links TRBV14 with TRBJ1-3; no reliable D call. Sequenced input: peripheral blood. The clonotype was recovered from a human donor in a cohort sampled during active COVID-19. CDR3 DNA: TGTGCCAGCAGCCAAGTGGTGGGCGTTCGCCGAAACACCATATATTTT. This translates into CASSQVVGVRRNTIYF.